This entry lists 30 T cell receptor beta chains sequenced from one sample in a study of T cell changes during pregnancy in multiple sclerosis. Assay: immunoSEQ multiplex PCR; the TCRdb copy retains only in-frame clones and omits some. The repertoire has about 70,000 clones, approximately 92% of them found once; the top ten carry 2% to 2.5%. This sample comprised peripheral blood, obtained in the second trimester of pregnancy. The source is a female donor in good health, enrolled as a control in a pregnancy study.

The CDR3 DNA reads as TGCGCCAGCAGCCCACAGGGTGCAACGCAGTATTTT. Encoded protein: CASSPQGATQYF. The chain joins TRBV5-1 to TRBJ2-3; perhaps TRBD1 as D (6 bases). The germline V gene has CDR1 SGHRS and CDR2 YFSETQ. This CDR3 is built from 12 residues. V was cut by 4 bases and J by 9 bases, with 12 bases left in between.

The gene calls are TRBV4-2 and TRBJ1-1; 7 bases align to TRBD1. From germline, CDR1 is LGHNA and CDR2 YNFKEQ. This CDR3 contains 13 residues. Trimming removed 3 bases from V and 7 bases from J; junction bases left unmatched: 5. The DNA of the CDR3 is TGTGCCAGCAGCCAGGGGGACAGCCTTGAAGCTTTCTTT. This sequence encodes CASSQGDSLEAFF.

V and J are TRBV19 and TRBJ1-2, with D possibly TRBD1 on 5 matching bases. Per the germline V gene, CDR1 is LNHDA and CDR2 is SQIVND (reference sequence). The CDR3 extends over 16 amino acids. V dropped 4 bases and J dropped 1 base, with 16 bases sitting between them. The CDR3 DNA reads as TGTGCCAGTAGTAAACAGGTCCGGGCTCTTAACTATGGCTACACCTTC. Its protein is CASSKQVRALNYGYTF.

The chain recombines TRBV27 with TRBJ2-7, with 7 bases lining up with TRBD1. V was clipped by 5 bases and J by 2 bases; unmatched bases: 12. This CDR3 has 16 residues. Germline V gene data show CDR1 as MNHEY and CDR2 as SMNVEV (reference sequence). The CDR3 loop reads CASSTRTGTEPYEQYF. The CDR3 DNA reads TGTGCCAGCAGTACAAGGACAGGAACCGAACCCTACGAGCAGTACTTC.

This chain uses TRBV19 with TRBJ2-7; 7 nucleotides align to TRBD2. The CDR3 sequence is 15 residues long. Germline V CDR1 and CDR2: LNHDA, SQIVND (reference sequence). J was trimmed by 2 bases and V by 4 bases; bases with no gene match: 8. The CDR3: CASSRQRDGTYEQYF. DNA for the CDR3: TGTGCCAGTAGTAGGCAGCGGGACGGGACCTACGAGCAGTACTTC.

Only one count was recorded for this clone. The CDR3 bases are TGTGCCAGCAGCCGGGAGTATAATGAAAAACTGTTTTTT. Protein sequence: CASSREYNEKLFF. V gene TRBV5-6 combines with J gene TRBJ1-4; D is undetermined. The CDR3 length is 13 residues. The germline V gene encodes CDR1 SGHDT and CDR2 YYEEEE. Trimming removed 4 bases from V and 4 bases from J, with 8 bases in between.

V usage is TRBV7-9 and J usage is TRBJ2-6; 7 bases are shared with TRBD2. Trimming took 1 base from V and 2 from J; bases not matched to a gene: 8. The germline CDR1 and CDR2 sequences are SEHNR and FQNEAQ (reference sequence). The CDR3 has 18 amino acids. The CDR3, as DNA: TGTGCCAGCAGCTTAGAGGCGGCGGGGGAGGCTGGGGCCAACGTCCTGACTTTC. Its translation: CASSLEAAGEAGANVLTF.

V gene TRBV11-1 combines with J gene TRBJ2-7, with 8 bases matching TRBD1. Per the germline V gene, CDR1 is SGHAT and CDR2 is FQDESV (reference sequence). The CDR3 consists of 15 residues. V lost 1 base to trimming and J lost 1 base; unmatched junction nucleotides: 3. CDR3 bases: TGTGCCAGCAGCTTAGTGGGGACAGGATCCTACGAGCAGTACTTC. It specifies CASSLVGTGSYEQYF.

The chain joins TRBV5-4 to TRBJ2-7, with TRBD1 matching over 11 bases. The CDR3 consists of 15 residues. CDR1 and CDR2 from the germline V gene are SGHNT and YYREEE (reference sequence). J gave up 5 bases and V 4 bases, and 8 bases lay outside the gene matches. The CDR3 coding sequence is TGTGCCAGCAGCACCGGACAGGGGGCGATGAACGAGCAGTACTTC. Protein sequence: CASSTGQGAMNEQYF.

The chain is built from TRBV7-2 and TRBJ1-4; 9 nucleotides agree with TRBD1. Germline CDR1 SGHTA, CDR2 FQGNSA. The CDR3 loop spans 14 amino acids. Losses at the gene ends were 5 bases for V and 7 bases for J; bases not matched to a gene: 5. For the CDR3, the DNA is TGTGCCAGCAGCCAGGGACAGGGTTTTGAAAAACTGTTTTTT. The encoded protein is CASSQGQGFEKLFF.

This clone was seen once. V usage is TRBV18 and J usage is TRBJ1-5, with a weak D call TRBD1 (6 bases). V was pared by 5 bases and J by 6 bases, with 14 bases between. This CDR3 has 14 amino acids. Germline loops: CDR1 KGHSH, CDR2 LQKENI. In DNA, the CDR3 is TGTGCCAGCTCAGAAACAGGGAAGGGTCAGCCCCAGCATTTT. This codes for CASSETGKGQPQHF.

V usage is TRBV27 and J usage is TRBJ1-5, with D unresolved. Germline V gene data show CDR1 as MNHEY and CDR2 as SMNVEV (reference sequence). CDR3 length: 14 amino acids. The V end lost 6 bases, the J end lost 2 bases, and 11 bases lay between the germline ends. Here the CDR3 reads CASSPMRGNQPQHF. CDR3 nucleotide sequence: TGTGCCAGCAGCCCCATGCGGGGCAATCAGCCCCAGCATTTT.

The rearrangement links TRBV19 to TRBJ1-2, with TRBD1 identical over 7 bases. J was trimmed by 4 bases and V by 4 bases; bases with no gene match: 3. Germline V gene lookup returns CDR1 LNHDA and CDR2 SQIVND (reference sequence). CDR3 size: 13 residues. CDR3 in DNA: TGTGCCAGTAGTACGGGACAGCTCTATGGCTACACCTTC. This encodes CASSTGQLYGYTF.

This sequence joins TRBV7-8 and TRBJ1-1, with D possibly being TRBD1 (5 bases). The CDR3 is 14 amino acids. Trimming shortened V by 3 bases and J by 1 base, and 9 bases separated the two germline ends. Germline V gives CDR1 SGHVS, CDR2 FQNEAQ. CDR3 sequence reads: CASSFTTGNTEAFF. In nucleotides, the CDR3 is TGTGCCAGCAGCTTTACTACAGGGAACACTGAAGCTTTCTTT.

J is TRBJ1-2 and V is TRBV29-1; 7 nucleotides agree with TRBD1. The junction had 4 bases not matched to a gene; V was cut back by 6 bases and J by 3 bases. Germline CDR1 SQVTM, CDR2 ANQGSEA. The CDR3 length is 12 residues. CDR3 in DNA: TGCAGCGTGTTAGACAGGGACTATGGCTACACCTTC. As protein: CSVLDRDYGYTF.

The chain employs TRBV18 and TRBJ1-2; perhaps TRBD1 as D (5 bases). Germline V gives CDR1 KGHSH, CDR2 LQKENI. V was trimmed by 4 bases and J by 3 bases, leaving 6 bases between them. CDR3 size: 12 residues. CDR3 bases: TGTGCCAGCTCACGGGGGGACTATGGCTACACCTTC. It yields the protein CASSRGDYGYTF.

The chain links TRBV28 to TRBJ2-7, with 10 bases lining up with TRBD1. Per germline, CDR1 MDHEN and CDR2 SYDVKM. CDR3 size: 13 residues. The V segment lost 9 bases and the J segment 2 bases; nucleotides outside the gene matches: 4. The DNA of the CDR3 is TGTGCCAGTGGGACAGGGGCCACCTACGAGCAGTACTTC. Translating it yields CASGTGATYEQYF.

The chain uses TRBV5-6 and TRBJ2-5; 8 bases fit TRBD1. This CDR3 region has 15 residues. Germline V gives CDR1 SGHDT, CDR2 YYEEEE. The J segment lost 5 bases and the V segment lost 3 bases, leaving 9 bases of the junction unmatched. The CDR3: CASSSYDRGGETQYF. The CDR3, as DNA: TGTGCCAGCAGCTCTTATGACAGGGGTGGGGAGACCCAGTACTTC.

A single count supports this clone. The chain links TRBV6-6 to TRBJ1-6; D is unresolved. The CDR3 is 12 amino acids. The V and J ends lost 2 bases and 10 bases respectively, with 6 bases between them. Germline V CDR1 and CDR2: MNHNY, SVGAGI (reference sequence). For the CDR3, the DNA is TGTGCCAGCAGTTACGCGGAATCACCCCTCCACTTT. Translation: CASSYAESPLHF.

This clone was seen only a few times. V is TRBV30 and J is TRBJ1-6, with D possibly matching TRBD1 (6 bases). Trimming removed 3 bases from V and 9 bases from J, with 18 bases in between. This CDR3 has 15 residues. Germline CDR1 is GTSNPN and CDR2 is SVGIG (reference sequence). The CDR3 reads CAWRELTRGTSPLHF. The CDR3 region has the DNA TGTGCCTGGAGAGAACTGACAAGGGGGACTTCACCCCTCCACTTT. The variable domain in full, with the rest retrieved from reference TRBV30 and TRBJ1-6, is SQTIHQWPATLVQPVGSPLSLECTVEGTSNPNLYWYRQAAGRGLQLLFYSVGIGQISSEVPQNLSASRPQDRQFILSSKKLLLSDSGFYLCAWRELTRGTSPLHFGNGTRLTVT.

V gene TRBV30 combines with J gene TRBJ2-5; D remains ambiguous. Gene TRBJ2-7 matches the end of the DNA better, so the J call may be wrong. The CDR3 runs 11 residues. Germline CDR1 reads GTSNPN; CDR2 reads SVGIG (reference sequence). In DNA, the CDR3 is TGTGCCTCCCGTCGGAGCTACGAGCAGTACTTC. It translates to CASRRSYEQYF.

The rearrangement uses TRBV15 and TRBJ1-1, with TRBD1 as a possible D gene (5 bases). V gave up 1 base and J gave up 1 base, with 10 bases separating them. This CDR3 region has 15 residues. CDR1 LNHNV and CDR2 YYDKDF come from the germline V gene (reference sequence). The chain's CDR3 is CATSRGRQGNTEAFF. CDR3 bases: TGTGCCACCAGCAGAGGTAGGCAGGGGAACACTGAAGCTTTCTTT.

CDR3 loop: CASRPSGDYNEQFF. The CDR3 region has the DNA TGTGCCAGTAGGCCTAGCGGGGATTACAATGAGCAGTTCTTC. J is TRBJ2-1 and V is TRBV19; TRBD2 aligns across 9 bases. The CDR3 is 14 residues long. Germline V gene lookup returns CDR1 LNHDA and CDR2 SQIVND (reference sequence). J gave up 4 bases and V 6 bases, and 4 bases lay outside the gene matches.

With regard to this clone: The conserved final phenylalanine or tryptophan is absent from the CDR3, which likely points to a read error. No DNA is shown, since the ends of the CDR3 on it are uncertain; the CDR3 is the one TCRdb lists. This chain uses TRBV23-1 with TRBJ1-2; TRBD1, the table's D call, was not compared with the DNA. TRBV23-1 is an open reading frame whose function is uncertain. The CDR3 spans 11 amino acids, including both terminal residues. CDR3 protein: CASSQFSEQPP.

This chain uses TRBV4-3 with TRBJ2-5, with 8 positions matching TRBD2. The J segment lost 5 bases and the V segment lost 0 bases, leaving 11 bases of the junction unmatched. CDR1 and CDR2 from the germline V gene are LGHNA and YSLEER. The CDR3 is 17 amino acids. The CDR3 nucleotides are TGCGCCAGCAGCCAAGAGGGACGGGGGGGGGCCAGGGAGACCCAGTACTTC. It encodes CASSQEGRGGARETQYF.

The chain joins TRBV7-9 to TRBJ2-5; 7 bases match TRBD1. The CDR3 totals 16 residues. Germline V gene lookup returns CDR1 SEHNR and CDR2 FQNEAQ (reference sequence). Trimming cost V 5 bases and J 3 bases; bases outside gene matches: 12. The CDR3 here is CASSPETGLRKETQYF. The CDR3 DNA follows: TGTGCCAGCAGCCCCGAGACAGGGTTACGGAAAGAGACCCAGTACTTC.

This chain connects TRBV28 to TRBJ2-2; TRBD2 might be the D (7 bases). V shed 6 bases and J shed 2 bases, with 13 bases lying between them. CDR1 and CDR2 (germline): MDHEN, SYDVKM. This CDR3 region has 15 residues. The CDR3 sequence is CASSPGGPNTGELFF. CDR3 DNA: TGTGCCAGCAGCCCGGGGGGCCCCAACACCGGGGAGCTGTTTTTT.

This rearrangement joins TRBV5-1 to TRBJ2-5; TRBD1 might be the D (8 bases). V dropped 0 bases and J dropped 7 bases, with 16 bases sitting between them. The CDR3 spans 15 residues. CDR1 is SGHRS, CDR2 YFSETQ, per germline. The DNA of the CDR3 is TGCGCCAGCAGCTTGGCACCAGCGGGGACAGGGACCCAGTACTTC. Its protein product is CASSLAPAGTGTQYF.

The chain uses TRBV6-4 and TRBJ2-3; 10 nucleotides match TRBD2. V shed 5 bases, J shed 1 base, and the junction held 9 bases outside the gene matches. This CDR3 is 17 amino acids long. The V gene's germline CDR1 is MRHNA and CDR2 SNTAGT. The DNA for the CDR3 is TGTGCCAGCAGTAGAAGCGGGGGGGCCATGGGCACAGATACGCAGTATTTT. Its translation is CASSRSGGAMGTDTQYF.

This chain joins TRBV27 and TRBJ2-6; D may be TRBD1 (6 bases). Trimming shortened V by 2 bases and J by 0 bases, and 14 bases separated the two germline ends. The CDR3 loop spans 18 amino acids. Germline V lookup: CDR1 MNHEY, CDR2 SMNVEV (reference sequence). The CDR3 region has the DNA TGTGCCAGCAGTTTAACAGGGACCCCCGGCTCTGGGGCCAACGTCCTGACTTTC. It translates to CASSLTGTPGSGANVLTF.